One sample yielded the 8 T cell receptor beta chains listed below, sequenced in a study of blood T cell repertoires in COVID-19. The table came from immunoSEQ multiplex PCR; TCRdb's copy has only in-frame clones and leaves some out. The sample shows about 63,000 clones, roughly 80% of them seen only once. Sequenced material: peripheral blood. These receptors were collected from a human donor in a cohort sampled during active COVID-19.

V usage is TRBV4-2 and J usage is TRBJ1-1; 7 nucleotides line up with TRBD1. V lost 4 bases and J lost 5; bases outside the gene matches: 10. CDR1 is LGHNA and CDR2 is YNFKEQ in the germline V gene. The CDR3 has 15 residues. Here the CDR3 DNA reads TGTGCCAGCAGCCTCCGACAGGGTGAGGGGACTGAAGCTTTCTTT. Encoded protein: CASSLRQGEGTEAFF.

The chain carries TRBV5-6 and TRBJ2-3; a weak D match, TRBD1 (6 bases). The V gene lost 0 bases and the J gene lost 2 bases, with 13 bases spanning the gap. The CDR3 loop spans 16 amino acids. The germline CDR1 and CDR2 sequences are SGHDT and YYEEEE. CDR3 in DNA: TGTGCCAGCAGCTTGGTCCTTCAGGGGCCCACAGATACGCAGTATTTT. Translation: CASSLVLQGPTDTQYF. The variable domain in full, completed from reference TRBV5-6 and TRBJ2-3, reads DAGVTQSPTHLIKTRGQQVTLRCSPKSGHDTVSWYQQALGQGPQFIFQYYEEEERQRGNFPDRFSGHQFPNYSSELNVNALLLGDSALYLCASSLVLQGPTDTQYFGPGTRLTVL.

J is TRBJ1-1 and V is TRBV9, with D possibly TRBD1 on 5 matching bases. The length of the CDR3 is 16 residues. Germline V gene lookup returns CDR1 SGDLS and CDR2 YYNGEE. V shed 2 bases and J shed 0 bases, with 14 bases lying between them. CDR3: CASSVSRTLMNTEAFF. The CDR3 coding sequence is TGTGCCAGCAGCGTCTCCAGGACACTCATGAACACTGAAGCTTTCTTT.

This clone was counted a few times. The CDR3 reads CASGQGETRYQPQHF. As DNA, the CDR3 is TGCGCCAGCGGACAGGGTGAGACAAGGTATCAGCCCCAGCATTTT. The V call is TRBV10-2, the J call TRBJ1-5; 8 nucleotides agree with TRBD1. This CDR3 comprises 15 residues. V trimming: 8 bases; J trimming: 5 bases; junction bases outside the gene matches: 11. Germline V gives CDR1 WSHSY, CDR2 SAAADI.

The chain couples TRBV5-1 to TRBJ2-7; no firm D call. The CDR3 is made up of 13 amino acids. Trimming shortened V by 4 bases and J by 4 bases, and 12 bases separated the two germline ends. The germline gives CDR1 SGHRS, CDR2 YFSETQ. For the CDR3, the DNA is TGCGCCAGCAGCATAGATCCCGGGTACGAGCAGTACTTC. Protein product: CASSIDPGYEQYF.

V usage is TRBV19 and J usage is TRBJ2-3, with D perhaps TRBD2 (6 bases). The CDR3 loop spans 14 amino acids. Germline V lookup: CDR1 LNHDA, CDR2 SQIVND (reference sequence). Trimming left V 3 bases short and J 4 bases short, with 11 bases between. The CDR3 sequence: CASSMLWGADTQYF. CDR3 sequence (DNA): TGTGCCAGTAGTATGCTGTGGGGGGCAGATACGCAGTATTTT.

This clone was recorded only once. This chain links TRBV10-3 with TRBJ2-1, with 9 nucleotides matching TRBD2. The CDR3 is 16 amino acids. J gave up 4 bases and V 0 bases, and 4 bases lay outside the gene matches. Germline V lookup: CDR1 ENHRY, CDR2 SYGVKD. The CDR3 coding sequence is TGTGCCATCAGTGAGTCGACTAGCGGAGCATACAATGAGCAGTTCTTC. Its translation is CAISESTSGAYNEQFF.

The J gene is TRBJ2-3, the V gene TRBV6-6; D uncertain. The length of the CDR3 is 14 residues. V was trimmed by 1 base and J by 0 bases, leaving 5 bases between them. Germline V gene lookup returns CDR1 MNHNY and CDR2 SVGAGI (reference sequence). The CDR3 DNA reads TGTGCCAGCAGTTACTTGGCTAGCACAGATACGCAGTATTTT. The encoded protein is CASSYLASTDTQYF.